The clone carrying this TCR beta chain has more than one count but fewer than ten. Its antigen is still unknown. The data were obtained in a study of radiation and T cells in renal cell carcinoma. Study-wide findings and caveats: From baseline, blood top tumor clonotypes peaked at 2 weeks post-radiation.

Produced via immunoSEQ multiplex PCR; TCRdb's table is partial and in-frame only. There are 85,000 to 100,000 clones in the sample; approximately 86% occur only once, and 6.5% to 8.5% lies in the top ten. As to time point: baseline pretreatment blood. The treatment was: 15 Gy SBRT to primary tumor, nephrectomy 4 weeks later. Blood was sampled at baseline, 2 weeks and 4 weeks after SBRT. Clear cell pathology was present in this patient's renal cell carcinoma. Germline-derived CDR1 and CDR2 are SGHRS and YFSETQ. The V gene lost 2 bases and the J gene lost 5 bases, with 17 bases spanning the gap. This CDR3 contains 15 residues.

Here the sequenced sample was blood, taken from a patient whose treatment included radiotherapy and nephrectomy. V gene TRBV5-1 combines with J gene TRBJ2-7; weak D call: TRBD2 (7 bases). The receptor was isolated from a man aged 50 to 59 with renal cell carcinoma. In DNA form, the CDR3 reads TGCGCCAGCAGCTTAGTGGGGGGGCCGGGGAACGAGCAGTACTTC. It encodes CASSLVGGPGNEQYF.